A single sample is the source of the 20 T cell receptor beta chains below, sequenced in a study of T-cell reconstitution after alpha-beta-depleted transplantation in children. TCRbeta library construction was performed incorporating unique molecular identifiers. TCRdb redid the calling of the PCR reads with MiXCR, one entry per CDR3 protein. This sample carries 350,000 to 400,000 distinct CDR3 sequences, roughly 15% of them seen once, and the ten largest clones take over 3.5%. The material was PBMCs, obtained from the stem cell graft. The receptors were sampled from a human donor who donated a stem cell graft to a child with Fanconi anemia.

In this sample, this clonotype turned up many times. This chain links TRBV20-1 with TRBJ2-1; 7 positions match TRBD2. V was pared by 5 bases and J by 11 bases, with 6 bases of the junction left unmatched. Germline CDR1 and CDR2: DFQATT and SNEGSKA (reference sequence). The CDR3 loop spans 11 amino acids. The CDR3 DNA is TGCAGTGCTTACTCCGGGACTAAGCAGTTCTTC. It is translated as CSAYSGTKQFF.

This clonotype was detected ten times or more. This chain uses TRBV5-6 with TRBJ1-5, with D possibly matching TRBD1 (5 bases). Trimming pared 4 bases from V and 13 bases from J, leaving 18 bases between. The CDR3 runs to 13 residues. CDR1 and CDR2 from the germline V gene are SGHDT and YYEEEE. CDR3 DNA sequence: TGTGCCAGCAGCACTAATTTGGGACCTGCTCAGCATTTT. Translation: CASSTNLGPAQHF.

This clonotype has a count of ten or more. CDR3 in amino acids: CASSFGNEQFF. The DNA for the CDR3 is TGTGCCAGCAGCTTCGGGAATGAGCAGTTCTTC. The rearrangement uses TRBV7-9 and TRBJ2-1; D remains ambiguous. V lost 3 bases, J lost 7 bases, and 4 bases lay in between. The length of the CDR3 is 11 residues. The germline V gene has CDR1 SEHNR and CDR2 FQNEAQ (reference sequence). Full variable domain (rest looked up from reference TRBV7-9 and TRBJ2-1): DTGVSQNPRHKITKRGQNVTFRCDPISEHNRLYWYRQTLGQGPEFLTYFQNEAQLEKSRLLSDRFSAERPKGSFSTLEIQRTEQGDSAMYLCASSFGNEQFFGPGTRLTVL.

CDR3 amino acids: CSAPHSWEGEQFF. CDR3 DNA sequence: TGCAGTGCTCCTCATTCGTGGGAGGGTGAGCAGTTCTTC. The chain is built from TRBV20-1 and TRBJ2-1, with 7 bases matching TRBD2. Germline trimming cut 5 bases from V and 9 bases from J; bases unmatched to any gene: 10. Germline V gene sequence: CDR1 DFQATT, CDR2 SNEGSKA (reference sequence). This CDR3 contains 13 residues.

This clonotype was observed many times. J is TRBJ2-7 and V is TRBV4-2, with D possibly TRBD2 on 5 matching bases. The CDR3 runs to 11 residues. In germline, CDR1 is LGHNA, CDR2 YNFKEQ. Trimming removed 7 bases at V and 6 bases at J, with 10 bases between. The CDR3 region is CASKSGSEQYF. The DNA of the CDR3 is TGTGCCAGCAAGTCGGGATCCGAGCAGTACTTC.

Only a few counts were recorded for this clonotype. J is TRBJ2-2 and V is TRBV14; D call uncertain. The germline gives CDR1 SGHDN, CDR2 FVKESK. Deletions cut 1 base from V and 3 bases from J, with 6 bases between. CDR3 length equals 14 residues. The CDR3 loop is CASSQAWYTGELFF. CDR3 DNA: TGTGCCAGCAGCCAAGCTTGGTACACCGGGGAGCTGTTTTTT.

This clonotype was recorded many times. The chain combines TRBV12-3 or TRBV12-4 with TRBJ2-5; maybe TRBD2 (6 bases). Trimming removed 6 bases at V and 1 base at J, with 12 bases between. This CDR3 is 14 amino acids long. DNA for the CDR3: TGTGCCAGCAGCCTAGGGACTTTCCAAGAGACCCAGTACTTC. This sequence encodes CASSLGTFQETQYF.

With regard to this clonotype: A junction end diverges from the germline sequence, so it may reflect a read error. The chain has TRBV18 and TRBJ2-5, with D possibly TRBD2 on 5 matching bases. CDR3 length: 13 residues. From germline, CDR1 is KGHSH and CDR2 LQKENI. The DNA of the CDR3 is TGTGCCGGCTCACCTGGAGGACAAGAGACCCAGTACTTC. Encoded protein: CAGSPGGQETQYF. The complete variable domain, with remaining parts taken from reference TRBV18 and TRBJ2-5, reads NAGVMQNPRHLVRRRGQEARLRCSPMKGHSHVYWYRQLPEEGLKFMVYLQKENIIDESGMPKERFSAEFPKEGPSILRIQQVVRGDSAAYFCAGSPGGQETQYFGPGTRLLVL.

The J gene is TRBJ1-1, the V gene TRBV20-1, with D perhaps TRBD1 (6 bases). Trimming removed 7 bases at V and 0 bases at J, with 18 bases between. Germline assignment: CDR1 DFQATT and CDR2 SNEGSKA (reference sequence). The length of the CDR3 is 15 residues. CDR3 protein: CSVQTMQGMNTEAFF. Here the CDR3 DNA reads TGCAGTGTACAGACCATGCAGGGGATGAACACTGAAGCTTTCTTT.

This clonotype was seen at least ten times. The chain recombines TRBV7-9 with TRBJ1-6; TRBD1 might be the D (5 bases). Trimming cost V 1 base and J 10 bases, with 11 bases left between them. The length of the CDR3 is 14 residues. The germline V gene encodes CDR1 SEHNR and CDR2 FQNEAQ (reference sequence). CDR3 nucleotides: TGTGCCAGCAGCTTAGGGCAGGGCTACTCACCCCTCCACTTT. It encodes CASSLGQGYSPLHF.

This clonotype was observed a handful of times. The J gene is TRBJ2-3, the V gene TRBV4-1; D is unresolved. Germline V gene lookup returns CDR1 MGHRA and CDR2 YSYEKL. The ends were cut back, 4 bases at V and 2 bases at J, with 19 bases in the middle. The CDR3 length is 17 residues. The CDR3 loop reads CASSLFHPSDHTDTQYF. The CDR3 DNA reads as TGCGCCAGCAGCCTTTTTCATCCATCCGATCACACAGATACGCAGTATTTT.

This clonotype was counted between two and nine times. The chain couples TRBV7-9 to TRBJ1-6, with unresolved D. Looked up from germline, CDR1 is SEHNR and CDR2 is FQNEAQ (reference sequence). CDR3 length equals 14 residues. V lost 8 bases and J 0 bases, leaving 8 bases between the germline ends. Written as DNA, the CDR3 is TGTGCCAGCGCGAAGAGCTCCTATAATTCACCCCTCCACTTT. Amino acids: CASAKSSYNSPLHF.

This clonotype occurred many times. This chain connects TRBV9 to TRBJ1-2, with D uncertain. The CDR3 covers 11 residues. Germline V lookup: CDR1 SGDLS, CDR2 YYNGEE. Trimming removed 3 bases from V and 8 bases from J, with 8 bases in between. The DNA of the CDR3 is TGTGCCAGCAGCGCGGGAGGAGGCTACACCTTC. Translated: CASSAGGGYTF.

The sample holds a few counts of this clonotype. This chain uses TRBV29-1 with TRBJ2-3, with 7 bases identical to TRBD2. The V gene end was trimmed by 6 bases and the J gene end by 5 bases; junction bases not matched to a gene: 8. Per the germline V gene, CDR1 is SQVTM and CDR2 is ANQGSEA. CDR3 length equals 13 residues. Written as DNA, the CDR3 is TGCAGCGTCCGGGATCCGGGAGGAGATACGCAGTATTTT. This encodes CSVRDPGGDTQYF.

In this sample, this clonotype turned up a few times. The chain couples TRBV12-3 or TRBV12-4 to TRBJ2-2, with a tentative D call TRBD2 (7 bases). This CDR3 is built from 17 residues. Trimming left V 7 bases short and J 0 bases short, with 18 bases between. As DNA, the CDR3 is TGTGCCAGCACTCCGGGAAGGGGGGGTTCGAACACCGGGGAGCTGTTTTTT. This encodes CASTPGRGGSNTGELFF.

This clonotype was counted only a few times. The chain combines TRBV2 with TRBJ1-5, with 7 bases aligning to TRBD1. Germline CDR1 and CDR2: SNHLY and FYNNEI. This CDR3 is built from 15 residues. Trimming removed 2 bases from V and 6 bases from J; junction bases left unmatched: 7. Here the CDR3 DNA reads TGTGCCAGCAGTGAAAACAGGGGAGTGGGTCAGCCCCAGCATTTT. Translated, it gives CASSENRGVGQPQHF.

The J gene is TRBJ1-3, the V gene TRBV14; D is unresolved. Per the germline V gene, CDR1 is SGHDN and CDR2 is FVKESK. This CDR3 spans 17 amino acids. The germline V and J ends were trimmed by 5 bases and 0 bases, with 17 bases remaining between them. CDR3 protein: CASSSLGDLSSGNTIYF. CDR3 in DNA: TGTGCCAGCAGCTCCTTAGGAGACCTGTCCTCTGGAAACACCATATATTTT.

Only a few counts were recorded for this clonotype. CDR3 nucleotide sequence: TGTGCCAGCAGCTCGGGGACTAGCGGAATCTACGAGCAGTACTTC. Amino acids: CASSSGTSGIYEQYF. The chain has TRBV7-8 and TRBJ2-7, with 11 bases fitting TRBD2. Germline trimming cut 4 bases from V and 3 bases from J; bases unmatched to any gene: 5. The length of the CDR3 is 15 residues. The V gene's germline CDR1 is SGHVS and CDR2 FQNEAQ.

This clonotype has a handful of counts. The CDR3 sequence is CASNEGGQGLSEAFF. CDR3 coding DNA: TGTGCCAGCAATGAAGGGGGACAGGGTCTCTCTGAAGCTTTCTTT. V is TRBV28 and J is TRBJ1-1; 9 bases line up with TRBD1. V lost 7 bases and J lost 6; bases outside the gene matches: 12. Germline-derived CDR1 and CDR2 are MDHEN and SYDVKM. The CDR3 covers 15 residues. The whole variable domain, filled in from reference TRBV28 and TRBJ1-1, reads DVKVTQSSRYLVKRTGEKVFLECVQDMDHENMFWYRQDPGLGLRLIYFSYDVKMKEKGDIPEGYSVSREKKERFSLILESASTNQTSMYLCASNEGGQGLSEAFFGQGTRLTVV.

This clonotype was seen a handful of times. J is TRBJ2-2 and V is TRBV4-3; TRBD1 aligns across 8 bases. This CDR3 comprises 15 residues. From germline, CDR1 is LGHNA and CDR2 YSLEER. J was trimmed by 5 bases and V by 3 bases; bases with no gene match: 5. CDR3 in amino acids: CASSQRTGTTGELFF. In DNA form, the CDR3 reads TGCGCCAGCAGCCAGAGGACAGGGACAACCGGGGAGCTGTTTTTT.